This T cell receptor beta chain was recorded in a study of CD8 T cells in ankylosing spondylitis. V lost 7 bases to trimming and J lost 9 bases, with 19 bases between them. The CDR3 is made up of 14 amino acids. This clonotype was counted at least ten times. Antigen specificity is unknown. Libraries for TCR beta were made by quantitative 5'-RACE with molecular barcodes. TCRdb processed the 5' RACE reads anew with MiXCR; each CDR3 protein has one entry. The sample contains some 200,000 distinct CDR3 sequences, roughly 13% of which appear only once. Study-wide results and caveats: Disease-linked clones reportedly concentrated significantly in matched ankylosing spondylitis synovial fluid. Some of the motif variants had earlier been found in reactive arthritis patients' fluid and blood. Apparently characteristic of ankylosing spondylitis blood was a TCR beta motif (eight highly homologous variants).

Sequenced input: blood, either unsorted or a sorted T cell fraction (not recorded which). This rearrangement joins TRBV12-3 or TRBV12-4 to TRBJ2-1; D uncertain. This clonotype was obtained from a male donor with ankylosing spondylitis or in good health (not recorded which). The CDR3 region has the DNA TGTGCCAGCACCCTATTAGAGTTTGGCGGTGAGCAGTTCTTC. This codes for CASTLLEFGGEQFF.